These 6 T cell receptor beta chains came from one sample sequenced in a study of T cell repertoires in cytomegalovirus infection. TCRdb reprocessed the reads with MiXCR, giving one entry per CDR3 protein. The sample lists hundreds of thousands of distinct CDR3 sequences, around 10% seen once, with over 2.5% in the top ten. Specimen: PBMCs. The receptors shown here come from a human donor in good health (CMV status not recorded). Some clones in this sample may be carry-over from other donors' samples.

This chain joins TRBV20-1 and TRBJ1-2; possible D gene TRBD1, 5 bases. Germline values: CDR1 DFQATT, CDR2 SNEGSKA (reference sequence). V was pared by 4 bases and J by 7 bases, with 13 bases between. The CDR3 is 12 amino acids. CDR3 DNA sequence: TGCAGTGCTACGGGGGGTTGGGGTGGCTACACCTTC. Amino acids: CSATGGWGGYTF.

This sequence joins TRBV20-1 and TRBJ2-4, with D uncertain. Trimming shortened V by 3 bases and J by 6 bases, and 3 bases separated the two germline ends. Germline V gene lookup returns CDR1 DFQATT and CDR2 SNEGSKA (reference sequence). This CDR3 has 10 residues. CDR3 nucleotide sequence: TGCAGTGCTAGGAGAAACATTCAGTACTTC. It yields the protein CSARRNIQYF.

This clonotype was recorded at least ten times. This chain joins TRBV7-8 and TRBJ2-7; weak D call: TRBD1 (6 bases). Germline CDR1 reads SGHVS; CDR2 reads FQNEAQ. V gave up 8 bases and J gave up 3 bases, with 14 bases separating them. CDR3 size: 13 residues. The CDR3 loop is CASSGQIGYEQYV. The CDR3 bases are TGTGCCAGCTCCGGACAGATCGGCTACGAGCAGTACGTC.

The table lists this clonotype with a few counts. This chain uses TRBV5-1 with TRBJ1-4; perhaps TRBD1 as D (6 bases). The V and J ends lost 2 bases and 0 bases respectively, with 17 bases between them. Germline-derived CDR1 and CDR2 are SGHRS and YFSETQ. The CDR3 covers 18 residues. The CDR3 reads CASSFRPGGLATNEKLFF. Here the CDR3 DNA reads TGCGCCAGCAGCTTTCGGCCCGGGGGCCTAGCAACTAATGAAAAACTGTTTTTT.

The sample holds many counts of this clonotype. The chain combines TRBV7-9 with TRBJ1-1, with D unclear. Trimming shortened V by 1 base and J by 11 bases, and 11 bases separated the two germline ends. The CDR3 has 12 amino acids. Germline loops: CDR1 SEHNR, CDR2 FQNEAQ (reference sequence). The CDR3 DNA reads as TGTGCCAGCAGCTTAGTAAGTCCAGCCGCTTTCTTT. Translating it yields CASSLVSPAAFF.

This clonotype has a handful of counts. This rearrangement joins TRBV3-1 to TRBJ1-5; TRBD1 aligns across 8 bases. Trimming at V came to 1 base and at J to 2 bases, leaving 4 bases not matched to a gene. CDR1 and CDR2 from the germline V gene are LGHDT and YNNKEL (reference sequence). The CDR3 has 16 amino acids. CDR3: CASSQGPRGRNQPQHF. In DNA form, the CDR3 reads TGTGCCAGCAGCCAAGGGCCCAGGGGGCGCAATCAGCCCCAGCATTTT.